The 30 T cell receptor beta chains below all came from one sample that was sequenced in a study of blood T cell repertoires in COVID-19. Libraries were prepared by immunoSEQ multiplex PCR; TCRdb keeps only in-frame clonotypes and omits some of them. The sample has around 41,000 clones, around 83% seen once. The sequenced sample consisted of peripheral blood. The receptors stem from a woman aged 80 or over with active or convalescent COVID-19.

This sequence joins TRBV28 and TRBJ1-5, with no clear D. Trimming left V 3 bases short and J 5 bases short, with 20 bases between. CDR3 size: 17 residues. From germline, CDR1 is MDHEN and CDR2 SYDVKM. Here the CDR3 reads CASSFLRGRTAYQPQHF. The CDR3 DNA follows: TGTGCCAGCAGTTTCCTCCGGGGAAGGACCGCTTATCAGCCCCAGCATTTT. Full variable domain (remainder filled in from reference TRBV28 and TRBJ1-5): DVKVTQSSRYLVKRTGEKVFLECVQDMDHENMFWYRQDPGLGLRLIYFSYDVKMKEKGDIPEGYSVSREKKERFSLILESASTNQTSMYLCASSFLRGRTAYQPQHFGDGTRLSIL.

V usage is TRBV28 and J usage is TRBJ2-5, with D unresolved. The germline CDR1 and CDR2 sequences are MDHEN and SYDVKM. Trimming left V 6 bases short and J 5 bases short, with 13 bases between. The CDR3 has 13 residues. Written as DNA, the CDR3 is TGTGCCAGCAGCTCAGTTAACGCCGAGACCCAGTACTTC. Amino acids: CASSSVNAETQYF.

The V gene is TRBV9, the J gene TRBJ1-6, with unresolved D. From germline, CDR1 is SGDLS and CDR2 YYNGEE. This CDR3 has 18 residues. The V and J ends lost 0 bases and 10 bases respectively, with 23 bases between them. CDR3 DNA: TGTGCCAGCAGCGTAGCCTCGGACTGGACGAACCCAGGATCACCCCTCCACTTT. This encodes CASSVASDWTNPGSPLHF.

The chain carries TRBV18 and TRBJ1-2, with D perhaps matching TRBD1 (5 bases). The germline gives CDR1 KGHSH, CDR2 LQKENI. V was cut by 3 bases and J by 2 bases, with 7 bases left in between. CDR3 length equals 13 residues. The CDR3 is CASSPDTNYGYTF. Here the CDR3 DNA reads TGTGCCAGCTCACCGGACACCAACTATGGCTACACCTTC.

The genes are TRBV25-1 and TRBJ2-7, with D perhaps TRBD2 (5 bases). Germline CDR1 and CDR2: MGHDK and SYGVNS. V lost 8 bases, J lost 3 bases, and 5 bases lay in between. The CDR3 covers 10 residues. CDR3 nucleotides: TGTGCCAGCGGAGGCTACGAGCAGTACTTC. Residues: CASGGYEQYF.

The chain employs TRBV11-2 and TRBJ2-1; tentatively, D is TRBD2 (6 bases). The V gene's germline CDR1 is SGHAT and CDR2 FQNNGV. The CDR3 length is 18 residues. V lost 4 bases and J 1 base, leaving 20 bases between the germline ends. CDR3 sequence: CASSSRPHQAGSYNEQFF. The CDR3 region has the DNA TGTGCCAGCAGCTCCCGCCCCCATCAGGCGGGGTCCTACAATGAGCAGTTCTTC.

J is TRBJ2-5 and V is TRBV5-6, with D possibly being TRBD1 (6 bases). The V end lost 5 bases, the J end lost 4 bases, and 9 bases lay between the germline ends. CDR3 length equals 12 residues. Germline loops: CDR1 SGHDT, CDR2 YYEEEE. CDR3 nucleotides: TGTGCCAGCAGTTCAGGGGCAGAGACCCAGTACTTC. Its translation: CASSSGAETQYF. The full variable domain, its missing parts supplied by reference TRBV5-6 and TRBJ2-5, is DAGVTQSPTHLIKTRGQQVTLRCSPKSGHDTVSWYQQALGQGPQFIFQYYEEEERQRGNFPDRFSGHQFPNYSSELNVNALLLGDSALYLCASSSGAETQYFGPGTRLLVL.

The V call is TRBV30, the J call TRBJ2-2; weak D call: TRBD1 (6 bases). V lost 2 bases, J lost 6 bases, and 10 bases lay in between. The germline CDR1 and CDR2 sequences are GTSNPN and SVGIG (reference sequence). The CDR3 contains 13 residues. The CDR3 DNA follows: TGTGCCTGGAGTTTCCGGACAGCCGGGGAGCTGTTTTTT. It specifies CAWSFRTAGELFF.

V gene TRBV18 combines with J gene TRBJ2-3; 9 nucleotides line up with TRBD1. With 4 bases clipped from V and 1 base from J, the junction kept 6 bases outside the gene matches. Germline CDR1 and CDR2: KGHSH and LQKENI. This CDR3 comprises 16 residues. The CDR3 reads CASSQRTGAGTDTQYF. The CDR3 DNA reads TGTGCCAGCTCACAGCGGACAGGGGCTGGCACAGATACGCAGTATTTT.

CDR3 sequence: CASSLGDRGTQYF. In DNA, the CDR3 is TGTGCCAGCAGCTTAGGGGATCGGGGTACGCAGTATTTT. The J gene is TRBJ2-3, the V gene TRBV7-7; D might be TRBD2 (5 bases). Germline assignment: CDR1 SSHAT and CDR2 FNYEAQ (reference sequence). V lost 1 base, J lost 8 bases, and 10 bases lay in between. The CDR3 totals 13 residues.

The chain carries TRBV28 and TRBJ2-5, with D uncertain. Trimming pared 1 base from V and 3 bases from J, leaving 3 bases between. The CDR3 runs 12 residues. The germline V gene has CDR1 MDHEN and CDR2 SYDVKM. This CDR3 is CASSLSKETQYF. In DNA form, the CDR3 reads TGTGCCAGCAGTTTATCAAAAGAGACCCAGTACTTC.

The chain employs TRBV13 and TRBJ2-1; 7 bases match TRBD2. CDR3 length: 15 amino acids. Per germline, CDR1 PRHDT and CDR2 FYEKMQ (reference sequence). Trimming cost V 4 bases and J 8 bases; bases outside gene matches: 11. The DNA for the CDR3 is TGTGCCAGCAGCTCCCGACTAGCCCTAGGGGATGAGCAGTTCTTC. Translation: CASSSRLALGDEQFF.

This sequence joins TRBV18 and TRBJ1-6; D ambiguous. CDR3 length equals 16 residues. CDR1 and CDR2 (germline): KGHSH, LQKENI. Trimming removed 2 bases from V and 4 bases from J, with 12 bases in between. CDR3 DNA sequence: TGTGCCAGCTCACCAACGGAGGGATCTTATAATTCACCCCTCCACTTT. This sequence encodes CASSPTEGSYNSPLHF.

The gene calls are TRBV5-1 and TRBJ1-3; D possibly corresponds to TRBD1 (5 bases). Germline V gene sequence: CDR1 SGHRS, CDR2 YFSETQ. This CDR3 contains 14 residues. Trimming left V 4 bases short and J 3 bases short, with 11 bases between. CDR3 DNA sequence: TGCGCCAGCAGCCCACGGACAAATGGAAACACCATATATTTT. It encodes CASSPRTNGNTIYF.

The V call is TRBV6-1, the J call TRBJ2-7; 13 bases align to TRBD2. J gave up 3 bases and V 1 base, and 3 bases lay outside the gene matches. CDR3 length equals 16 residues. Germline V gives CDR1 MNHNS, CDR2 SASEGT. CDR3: CASSEGLAGGIYEQYF. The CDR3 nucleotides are TGTGCCAGCAGTGAAGGACTAGCGGGAGGAATCTACGAGCAGTACTTC.

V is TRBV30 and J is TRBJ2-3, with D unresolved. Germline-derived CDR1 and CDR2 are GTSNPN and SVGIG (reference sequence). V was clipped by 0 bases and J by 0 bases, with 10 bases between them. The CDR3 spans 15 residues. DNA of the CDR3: TGTGCCTGGAGTGTAAAAGTACTTAGCACAGATACGCAGTATTTT. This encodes CAWSVKVLSTDTQYF.

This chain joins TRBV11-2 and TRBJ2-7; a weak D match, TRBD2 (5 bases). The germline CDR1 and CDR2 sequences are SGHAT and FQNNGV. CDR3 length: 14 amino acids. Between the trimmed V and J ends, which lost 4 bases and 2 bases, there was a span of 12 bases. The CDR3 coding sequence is TGTGCCAGCAGCTCCTTTACCGGGGCCTACGAGCAGTACTTC. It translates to CASSSFTGAYEQYF.

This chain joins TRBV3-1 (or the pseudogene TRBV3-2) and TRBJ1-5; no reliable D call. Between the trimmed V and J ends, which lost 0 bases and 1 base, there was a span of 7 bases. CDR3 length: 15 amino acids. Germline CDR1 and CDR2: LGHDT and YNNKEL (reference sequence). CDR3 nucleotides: TGTGCCAGCAGCCAAGATACGACAAGCAATCAGCCCCAGCATTTT. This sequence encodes CASSQDTTSNQPQHF.

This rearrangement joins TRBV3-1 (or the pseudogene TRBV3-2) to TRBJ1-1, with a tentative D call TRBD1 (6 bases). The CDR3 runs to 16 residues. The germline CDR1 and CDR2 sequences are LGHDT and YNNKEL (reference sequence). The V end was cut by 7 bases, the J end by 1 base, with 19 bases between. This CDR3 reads CASTISGELRNTEAFF. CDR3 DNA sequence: TGTGCCAGCACCATATCAGGGGAGTTGCGGAACACTGAAGCTTTCTTT.

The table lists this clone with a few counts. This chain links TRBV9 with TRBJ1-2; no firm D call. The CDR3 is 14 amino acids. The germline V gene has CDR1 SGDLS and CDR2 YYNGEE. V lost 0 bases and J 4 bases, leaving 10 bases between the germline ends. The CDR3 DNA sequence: TGTGCCAGCAGCGTAGGGAGGGCCTCCTATGGCTACACCTTC. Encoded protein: CASSVGRASYGYTF.

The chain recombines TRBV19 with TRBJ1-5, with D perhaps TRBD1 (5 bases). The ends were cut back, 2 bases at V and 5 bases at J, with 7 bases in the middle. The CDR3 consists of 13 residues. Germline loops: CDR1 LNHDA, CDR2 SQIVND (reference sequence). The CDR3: CASSIRRDQPQHF. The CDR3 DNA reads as TGTGCCAGTAGTATACGCAGGGATCAGCCCCAGCATTTT.

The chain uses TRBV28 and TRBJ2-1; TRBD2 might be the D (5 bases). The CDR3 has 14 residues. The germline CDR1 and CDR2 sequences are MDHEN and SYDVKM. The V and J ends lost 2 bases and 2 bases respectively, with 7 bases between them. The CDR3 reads CASSLLLAYNEQFF. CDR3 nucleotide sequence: TGTGCCAGCAGTTTACTACTAGCCTACAATGAGCAGTTCTTC. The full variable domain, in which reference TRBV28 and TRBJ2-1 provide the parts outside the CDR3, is DVKVTQSSRYLVKRTGEKVFLECVQDMDHENMFWYRQDPGLGLRLIYFSYDVKMKEKGDIPEGYSVSREKKERFSLILESASTNQTSMYLCASSLLLAYNEQFFGPGTRLTVL.

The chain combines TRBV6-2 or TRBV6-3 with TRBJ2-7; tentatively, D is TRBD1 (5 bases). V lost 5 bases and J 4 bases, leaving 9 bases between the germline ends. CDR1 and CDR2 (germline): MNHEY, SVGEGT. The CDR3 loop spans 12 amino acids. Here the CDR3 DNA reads TGTGCCAGCAGTCCGACAGATTACGAGCAGTACTTC. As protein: CASSPTDYEQYF.

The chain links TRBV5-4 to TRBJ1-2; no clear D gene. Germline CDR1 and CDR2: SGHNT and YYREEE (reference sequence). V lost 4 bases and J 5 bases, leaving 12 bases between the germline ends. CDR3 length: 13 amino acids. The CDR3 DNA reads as TGTGCCAGCAGCCTAGACCGTGAATATGGCTACACCTTC. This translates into CASSLDREYGYTF.

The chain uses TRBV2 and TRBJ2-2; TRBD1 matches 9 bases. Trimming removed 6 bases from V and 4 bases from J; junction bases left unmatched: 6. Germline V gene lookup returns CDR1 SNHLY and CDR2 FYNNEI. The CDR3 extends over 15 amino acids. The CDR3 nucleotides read TGTGCCAGCAGCGGACAGGGGCGAAGCACCGGGGAGCTGTTTTTT. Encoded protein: CASSGQGRSTGELFF.

The CDR3 spells CASTPPPAGAGELFF. The CDR3 DNA reads as TGTGCCAGCACCCCCCCACCGGCGGGGGCCGGGGAGCTGTTTTTT. The V and J genes are TRBV28 and TRBJ2-2, with 7 nucleotides matching TRBD2. Germline assignment: CDR1 MDHEN and CDR2 SYDVKM. V shed 7 bases, J shed 6 bases, and the junction held 11 bases outside the gene matches. The CDR3 length is 15 residues.

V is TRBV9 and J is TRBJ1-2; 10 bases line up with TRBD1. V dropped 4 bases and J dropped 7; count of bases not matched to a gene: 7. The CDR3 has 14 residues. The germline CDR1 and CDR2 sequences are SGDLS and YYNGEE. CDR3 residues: CASSRQGASFGYTF. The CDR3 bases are TGTGCCAGCAGCCGACAGGGGGCATCGTTTGGCTACACCTTC.

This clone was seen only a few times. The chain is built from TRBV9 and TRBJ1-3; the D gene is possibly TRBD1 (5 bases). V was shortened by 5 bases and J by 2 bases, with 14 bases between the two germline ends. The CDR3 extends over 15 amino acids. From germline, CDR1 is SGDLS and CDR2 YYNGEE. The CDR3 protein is CASRREGAAGNTIYF. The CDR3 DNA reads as TGTGCCAGCAGGCGGGAAGGGGCTGCTGGAAACACCATATATTTT.

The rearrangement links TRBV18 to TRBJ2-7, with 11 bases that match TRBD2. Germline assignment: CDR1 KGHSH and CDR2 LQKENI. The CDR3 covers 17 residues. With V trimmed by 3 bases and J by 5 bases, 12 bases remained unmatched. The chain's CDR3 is CASSPASGGSPIDEQYF. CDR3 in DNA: TGTGCCAGCTCACCGGCTAGCGGGGGGAGTCCTATCGACGAGCAGTACTTC.

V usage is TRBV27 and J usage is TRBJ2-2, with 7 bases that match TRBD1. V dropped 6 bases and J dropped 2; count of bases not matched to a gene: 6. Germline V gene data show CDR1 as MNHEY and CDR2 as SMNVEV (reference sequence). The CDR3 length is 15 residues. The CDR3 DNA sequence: TGTGCCAGCAGCCTACGACAGGGTAACACCGGGGAGCTGTTTTTT. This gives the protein CASSLRQGNTGELFF.